Each of the 10 T cell receptor beta chains below was sequenced from the same sample in a study of identical twins. Each CDR3 protein is one row after TCRdb ran MiXCR on the 5' RACE reads. Of hundreds of thousands of distinct CDR3 sequences listed, 9% to 15% are singletons. These same records also appear under a second study, on yellow fever vaccine responses in identical twins.

Sequenced material: PBMCs. The receptors were gathered from a young woman in good health.

The rearrangement links TRBV4-1 to TRBJ1-6; D possibly corresponds to TRBD1 (5 bases). CDR1 is MGHRA, CDR2 YSYEKL, per germline. There are 16 residues in the CDR3. With 0 bases removed from V and 7 bases from J, the gap between germline ends came to 13 bases. CDR3 amino acids: CASSQDLDRFNSPLHF. The CDR3 nucleotides read TGCGCCAGCAGCCAAGATTTAGACAGATTCAATTCACCCCTCCACTTT.

The chain couples TRBV4-2 to TRBJ2-1; 11 bases are shared with TRBD2. CDR1 LGHNA and CDR2 YNFKEQ come from the germline V gene. The V and J ends lost 0 bases and 12 bases, in that order; junction bases with no gene match: 7. The length of the CDR3 is 15 residues. The CDR3 here is CASSQEVTSGGRQFF. Here the CDR3 DNA reads TGTGCCAGCAGCCAAGAGGTAACTAGCGGGGGTCGGCAGTTCTTC.

The table lists this clonotype with a few counts. The V call is TRBV20-1, the J call TRBJ1-1; possibly TRBD1 for D (5 bases). Deletions cut 0 bases from V and 5 bases from J, with 10 bases between. Germline lookup yields CDR1 DFQATT and CDR2 SNEGSKA (reference sequence). The CDR3 extends over 13 amino acids. CDR3 protein: CSARDLGLTEAFF. CDR3 DNA: TGCAGTGCTAGAGATCTGGGACTTACTGAAGCTTTCTTT.

This clonotype occurred many times. The rearrangement links TRBV11-2 to TRBJ2-1, with a weak D call TRBD2 (6 bases). Trimming shortened V by 0 bases and J by 2 bases, and 8 bases separated the two germline ends. The CDR3 contains 15 residues. Germline V gene data show CDR1 as SGHAT and CDR2 as FQNNGV. The CDR3 sequence: CASSLDAGTYNEQFF. In DNA, the CDR3 is TGTGCCAGCAGCTTAGATGCGGGGACCTACAATGAGCAGTTCTTC.

This clonotype was detected many times. The chain uses TRBV5-1 and TRBJ1-6; D might be TRBD1 (6 bases). Germline V lookup: CDR1 SGHRS, CDR2 YFSETQ. Trimming removed 0 bases from V and 4 bases from J, with 20 bases in between. CDR3 length equals 19 residues. CDR3 residues: CASSLEVTTARGYNSPLHF. Written as DNA, the CDR3 is TGCGCCAGCAGCTTGGAGGTAACGACCGCCAGGGGTTATAATTCACCCCTCCACTTT.

Here the CDR3 DNA reads TGTGCCAGCAGCTTAGCCTACACGGTAGGACAGGGCTATAACAATGAGCAGTTCTTC. Translating gives CASSLAYTVGQGYNNEQFF. The chain couples TRBV11-2 to TRBJ2-1; 8 bases match TRBD1. The CDR3 spans 19 residues. Germline-derived CDR1 and CDR2 are SGHAT and FQNNGV. After removal of 1 base from V and 5 bases from J, the junction contained 16 bases not matched to a gene. The full variable domain, with the rest looked up from reference TRBV11-2 and TRBJ2-1, is EAGVAQSPRYKIIEKRQSVAFWCNPISGHATLYWYQQILGQGPKLLIQFQNNGVVDDSQLPKDRFSAERLKGVDSTLKIQPAKLEDSAVYLCASSLAYTVGQGYNNEQFFGPGTRLTVL.

The chain employs TRBV12-3 or TRBV12-4 and TRBJ2-5; 10 bases are shared with TRBD1. The CDR3 sequence is 16 residues long. The V gene end was trimmed by 2 bases and the J gene end by 7 bases; junction bases not matched to a gene: 10. DNA of the CDR3: TGTGCCAGCAGTTTATCCCCGGGACAGGGGACCTGGACCCAGTACTTC. Translating it yields CASSLSPGQGTWTQYF.

The chain joins TRBV7-6 to TRBJ2-7, with D perhaps matching TRBD2 (5 bases). Germline V gene sequence: CDR1 SGHVS, CDR2 FNYEAQ. Between the trimmed V and J ends, which lost 7 bases and 1 base, there was a span of 17 bases. This CDR3 comprises 15 residues. The DNA for the CDR3 is TGTGCCAGCACTCCACTGCCGGGATTGTCCTACGAGCAGTACTTC. Translation: CASTPLPGLSYEQYF.

This clonotype was found a few times. The V gene is TRBV6-1, the J gene TRBJ1-5, with D perhaps matching TRBD1 (5 bases). The CDR3 loop spans 15 amino acids. The V gene's germline CDR1 is MNHNS and CDR2 SASEGT. Trimming took 6 bases from V and 5 from J, leaving 17 bases between them. The CDR3: CASSRDGGRDQPQHF. In DNA form, the CDR3 reads TGTGCCAGCAGCCGGGACGGGGGTAGGGATCAGCCCCAGCATTTT.

The chain links TRBV20-1 to TRBJ2-3, with D maybe TRBD2 (6 bases). V was shortened by 0 bases and J by 4 bases, with 23 bases between the two germline ends. The germline CDR1 and CDR2 sequences are DFQATT and SNEGSKA (reference sequence). This CDR3 spans 18 amino acids. The CDR3 spells CSARDWIAALPGPDTQYF. The CDR3, as DNA: TGCAGTGCTAGAGATTGGATAGCGGCCCTTCCTGGTCCAGATACGCAGTATTTT.